A single sample is the source of the 18 T cell receptor beta chains below, sequenced in a study of response to subunit inactivated influenza vaccine (dated by TCRdb to 2016 to 2019). The library was generated by RT-PCR. Instrument on record: Illumina HiSeq 2500. Clones were called with MiXCR by TCRdb after fastp trimmed the public reads at Q25, and only in-frame beta chains were retained. Rows with one shared CDR3 protein collapse into an entry with the most common genes and DNA. The sample data list approximately 300,000 distinct CDR3 sequences, and about 20% of these were observed just once. 9% to 12% of the sample is in the top ten clones. Sequences were derived from PBMCs from blood, sampled around 22 months after vaccination. The receptors were gathered from a man in his fifties or sixties who received an inactivated influenza vaccine. Donor details come from another sample of the same person, matched by shared clones.

Written as DNA, the CDR3 is TGCAGTGCTAGAGAGCCCGGGAACTATGGCTACACCTTC. Translation gives CSAREPGNYGYTF. The chain employs TRBV20-1 and TRBJ1-2, with D uncertain. The CDR3 runs 13 residues. The V end was cut by 0 bases, the J end by 2 bases, with 7 bases between. Germline CDR1 is DFQATT and CDR2 is SNEGSKA (reference sequence).

This chain uses TRBV20-1 with TRBJ1-2; maybe TRBD1 (5 bases). In germline, CDR1 is DFQATT, CDR2 SNEGSKA (reference sequence). Between the trimmed V and J ends, which lost 8 bases and 8 bases, there was a span of 18 bases. The CDR3 is 12 amino acids. CDR3 sequence: CSPRGRVGGYTF. For the CDR3, the DNA is TGCAGTCCAAGAGGCAGGGTGGGCGGCTACACCTTC.

In this sample, this clonotype turned up a few times. This chain uses TRBV27 with TRBJ1-6; D may be TRBD1 (6 bases). V shed 1 base and J shed 11 bases, with 15 bases lying between them. Germline CDR1 and CDR2: MNHEY and SMNVEV (reference sequence). CDR3 length: 15 amino acids. The CDR3 spells CASSLFTGPQTPLHF. The CDR3 DNA reads TGTGCCAGCAGTTTATTTACAGGGCCGCAAACACCCCTCCACTTT.

This clonotype was found many times. This chain links TRBV7-2 with TRBJ1-2; D may be TRBD1 (5 bases). Germline CDR1 and CDR2: SGHTA and FQGNSA. The germline V and J ends were trimmed by 6 bases and 4 bases, with 9 bases remaining between them. The length of the CDR3 is 12 residues. The CDR3 protein is CASSRDSYGYTF. CDR3 DNA: TGTGCCAGCAGTCGCGACAGCTATGGCTACACCTTC.

V is TRBV10-1 and J is TRBJ2-7; 7 bases align to TRBD1. The CDR3 length is 14 residues. The V gene end was trimmed by 5 bases and the J gene end by 3 bases; junction bases not matched to a gene: 7. Germline CDR1 WNHNN, CDR2 SYGVQD (reference sequence). The CDR3 loop reads CASSPGTVGYEQYF. The CDR3 nucleotides read TGCGCCAGCAGTCCCGGGACAGTCGGCTACGAGCAGTACTTC.

This clonotype was picked up a small number of times. V is TRBV5-1 and J is TRBJ1-5, with 9 positions matching TRBD1. The CDR3 spans 14 residues. Germline CDR1 SGHRS, CDR2 YFSETQ. Germline trimming cut 4 bases from V and 6 bases from J; bases unmatched to any gene: 5. The chain's CDR3 is CASSPTGGVQPQHF. CDR3 nucleotides: TGCGCCAGCAGCCCGACAGGGGGAGTTCAGCCCCAGCATTTT.

This chain joins TRBV10-3 and TRBJ2-7; 11 nucleotides agree with TRBD2. V dropped 5 bases and J dropped 5; count of bases not matched to a gene: 11. Germline CDR1 is ENHRY and CDR2 is SYGVKD. The CDR3 is made up of 16 amino acids. CDR3 region: CAISQNPLAGAHEQYF. The CDR3 DNA sequence: TGTGCCATCAGTCAAAACCCACTAGCGGGAGCCCACGAGCAGTACTTC.

The rearrangement uses TRBV18 and TRBJ2-2; 8 bases are shared with TRBD2. The CDR3 has 19 residues. CDR1 and CDR2 (germline): KGHSH, LQKENI. V shed 1 base and J 0 bases; nucleotides not matched to a gene: 10. The CDR3 nucleotides are TGTGCCAGCTCACCACTGTTAATAGCGGGACCCGCGAACACCGGGGAGCTGTTTTTT. Its translation is CASSPLLIAGPANTGELFF.

This clonotype was observed a handful of times. The CDR3 reads CASNIRQNTEAFF. Here the CDR3 DNA reads TGTGCCAGCAATATACGACAGAACACTGAAGCTTTCTTT. The chain links TRBV2 to TRBJ1-1, with no clear D. The CDR3 spans 13 residues. V was pared by 7 bases and J by 1 base, with 10 bases between. Germline V gives CDR1 SNHLY, CDR2 FYNNEI. The entire variable domain, with the rest obtained from reference TRBV2 and TRBJ1-1, is as follows: EPEVTQTPSHQVTQMGQEVILRCVPISNHLYFYWYRQILGQKVEFLVSFYNNEISEKSEIFDDQFSVERPDGSNFTLKIRSTKLEDSAMYFCASNIRQNTEAFFGQGTRLTVV.

This chain uses TRBV5-4 with TRBJ2-5; no reliable D call. The ends were cut back, 2 bases at V and 2 bases at J, with 4 bases in the middle. The CDR3 totals 12 residues. The germline gives CDR1 SGHNT, CDR2 YYREEE (reference sequence). DNA for the CDR3: TGTGCCAGCAGCTTTACACAAGAGACCCAGTACTTC. This translates into CASSFTQETQYF.

This clonotype has a handful of counts. J is TRBJ1-3 and V is TRBV20-1; the match to TRBD1 covers 7 bases. Trimming cost V 3 bases and J 3 bases; bases outside gene matches: 11. Germline V gene lookup returns CDR1 DFQATT and CDR2 SNEGSKA (reference sequence). The CDR3 loop spans 16 amino acids. CDR3 nucleotide sequence: TGCAGTGCTAGCCCAGGGGGAGGGCATTATGGAAACACCATATATTTT. Translation gives CSASPGGGHYGNTIYF.

CDR3 loop: CASKGKDSQETQYF. The CDR3 DNA reads as TGTGCCAGCAAAGGGAAAGACAGTCAAGAGACCCAGTACTTC. This rearrangement joins TRBV2 to TRBJ2-5; tentatively, D is TRBD1 (5 bases). Germline-derived CDR1 and CDR2 are SNHLY and FYNNEI. Trimming removed 7 bases from V and 2 bases from J, with 14 bases in between. The CDR3 runs to 14 residues.

V is TRBV7-2 and J is TRBJ1-6; no firm D call. The germline gives CDR1 SGHTA, CDR2 FQGNSA. The ends were cut back, 0 bases at V and 3 bases at J, with 15 bases in the middle. This CDR3 is 18 amino acids long. The CDR3 sequence is CASSLAGSGIYYNSPLHF. As DNA, the CDR3 is TGTGCCAGCAGCTTAGCGGGCTCAGGAATATACTATAATTCACCCCTCCACTTT.

CDR3 protein: CASSLMSRGGNEKLFF. CDR3 coding DNA: TGTGCCAGCAGCCTAATGAGTCGAGGAGGGAATGAAAAACTGTTTTTT. The gene calls are TRBV7-8 and TRBJ1-4; D unclear. Germline-derived CDR1 and CDR2 are SGHVS and FQNEAQ. V gave up 5 bases and J gave up 5 bases, with 18 bases separating them. The CDR3 has 16 amino acids.

V and J are TRBV12-3 or TRBV12-4 and TRBJ1-3; 10 bases map to TRBD1. CDR3 length: 16 amino acids. With V trimmed by 7 bases and J by 7 bases, 13 bases remained unmatched. The DNA for the CDR3 is TGTGCCAGCACCCGACAGGGGGCTAGCGGTGGGAACACCATATATTTT. Translation gives CASTRQGASGGNTIYF.

This clonotype was picked up many times. The V and J genes are TRBV20-1 and TRBJ1-2; 9 bases fit TRBD1. The CDR3 is 12 amino acids. Germline values: CDR1 DFQATT, CDR2 SNEGSKA (reference sequence). Trimming cost V 5 bases and J 8 bases; bases outside gene matches: 6. In DNA form, the CDR3 reads TGCAGTGCTCGCACAGGGGGCCGGGGCTACACCTTC. Translation: CSARTGGRGYTF.

The chain couples TRBV23-1 to TRBJ2-1, with D possibly TRBD1 on 5 matching bases. TRBV23-1 is designated an ORF whose function remains uncertain. V was clipped by 7 bases and J by 8 bases, with 15 bases between them. The CDR3 has 13 residues. The DNA for the CDR3 is TGCGCCAGCACCCCCCAGGGCCCATATGAGCAGTTCTTC. Translated, it gives CASTPQGPYEQFF.

This clonotype was recorded at least ten times. The CDR3, as DNA: TGTGCCAGCAGTTTAGGCCAAAGGACAGGGGCTGTGGAGACCCAGTACTTC. Its translation is CASSLGQRTGAVETQYF. This chain uses TRBV28 with TRBJ2-5; TRBD1 aligns across 9 bases. The ends lost 2 bases at V and 5 bases at J; junction bases unmatched: 12. Germline assignment: CDR1 MDHEN and CDR2 SYDVKM. The CDR3 has 17 residues.